The next 7 T cell receptor beta chains were all read from a single sample in a study of Ad26.COV2.S vaccination and SARS-CoV-2 variants. Treatment in this sample: roughly 20 received Ad26.COV2.S at low or high dose, single or two shots; five or six received placebo; per-sample allocation not given. Samples came from day 63 after the first vaccine or placebo injection. Assay: immunoSEQ multiplex PCR; the TCRdb copy retains only in-frame clones and omits some. There are about 400,000 clones in the sample; around 82% occur only once, and around 7% lies in the top ten. This material consisted of peripheral blood, taken in a trial of Ad26.COV2.S vaccine versus placebo. The receptors derive from a person between 18 and 60 years old who received the Ad26.COV2.S COVID-19 vaccine or a placebo.

This chain joins TRBV7-6 and TRBJ2-7, with D tentatively TRBD1 (6 bases). The CDR3 runs to 14 residues. V was shortened by 2 bases and J by 3 bases, with 11 bases between the two germline ends. Germline loops: CDR1 SGHVS, CDR2 FNYEAQ. The CDR3 DNA is TGTGCCAGCAGCTTAAGCCGGGACAACTACGAGCAGTACTTC. It yields the protein CASSLSRDNYEQYF. Looking up the rest from reference TRBV7-6 and TRBJ2-7 gives the full variable domain: GAGVSQSPRYKVTKRGQDVALRCDPISGHVSLYWYRQALGQGPEFLTYFNYEAQQDKSGLPNDRFSAERPEGSISTLTIQRTEQRDSAMYRCASSLSRDNYEQYFGPGTRLTVT.

This clone was counted a single time. The V call is TRBV4-2, the J call TRBJ2-7; D remains ambiguous. The CDR3 sequence is 15 residues long. The germline V and J ends were trimmed by 2 bases and 2 bases, with 13 bases remaining between them. CDR1 is LGHNA and CDR2 is YNFKEQ in the germline V gene. The CDR3 DNA sequence: TGTGCCAGCAGCCAAAGAGTCCTCACGACCTACGAGCAGTACTTC. It encodes CASSQRVLTTYEQYF.

The genes are TRBV24-1 and TRBJ2-3; D possibly corresponds to TRBD1 (6 bases). With 3 bases removed from V and 7 bases from J, the gap between germline ends came to 19 bases. This CDR3 has 16 amino acids. Germline V gives CDR1 KGHDR, CDR2 SFDVKD. The CDR3 coding sequence is TGTGCCACCAGTGATCCCCCTGCGACAGGAGCAAATACGCAGTATTTT. Its translation is CATSDPPATGANTQYF.

The chain links TRBV5-5 to TRBJ2-7, with D possibly being TRBD2 (6 bases). Trimming pared 3 bases from V and 0 bases from J, leaving 13 bases between. From germline, CDR1 is SGHKS and CDR2 YYEKEE (reference sequence). The CDR3 has 15 amino acids. Here the CDR3 reads CASSSGATSSYEQYF. CDR3 bases: TGTGCCAGCAGCTCGGGAGCCACCAGCTCCTACGAGCAGTACTTC.

This clone was observed a single time. The chain links TRBV18 to TRBJ1-1, with 9 positions matching TRBD1. V was pared by 2 bases and J by 2 bases, with 6 bases of the junction left unmatched. The CDR3 sequence is 16 residues long. The germline gives CDR1 KGHSH, CDR2 LQKENI. The CDR3 spells CASSPIGQGSNTEAFF. Here the CDR3 DNA reads TGTGCCAGCTCACCAATAGGACAGGGGAGCAACACTGAAGCTTTCTTT.

The V gene is TRBV6-2 or TRBV6-3, the J gene TRBJ1-2; 8 positions match TRBD1. Looked up from germline, CDR1 is MNHEY and CDR2 is SVGEGT. CDR3 length: 16 amino acids. Trimming at V came to 6 bases and at J to 2 bases, leaving 11 bases not matched to a gene. CDR3 protein: CASSFDRGRENYGYTF. In DNA, the CDR3 is TGTGCCAGCAGCTTCGACAGGGGTAGGGAGAACTATGGCTACACCTTC.

This chain joins TRBV9 and TRBJ1-1; D might be TRBD1 (5 bases). This CDR3 region has 12 residues. Trimming left V 0 bases short and J 5 bases short, with 5 bases between. Looked up from germline, CDR1 is SGDLS and CDR2 is YYNGEE. The CDR3 DNA sequence: TGTGCCAGCAGCGTAGGGACAACTGAAGCTTTCTTT. Amino acid sequence: CASSVGTTEAFF. The full variable domain, rest sourced from reference TRBV9 and TRBJ1-1, is DSGVTQTPKHLITATGQRVTLRCSPRSGDLSVYWYQQSLDQGLQFLIQYYNGEERAKGNILERFSAQQFPDLHSELNLSSLELGDSALYFCASSVGTTEAFFGQGTRLTVV.